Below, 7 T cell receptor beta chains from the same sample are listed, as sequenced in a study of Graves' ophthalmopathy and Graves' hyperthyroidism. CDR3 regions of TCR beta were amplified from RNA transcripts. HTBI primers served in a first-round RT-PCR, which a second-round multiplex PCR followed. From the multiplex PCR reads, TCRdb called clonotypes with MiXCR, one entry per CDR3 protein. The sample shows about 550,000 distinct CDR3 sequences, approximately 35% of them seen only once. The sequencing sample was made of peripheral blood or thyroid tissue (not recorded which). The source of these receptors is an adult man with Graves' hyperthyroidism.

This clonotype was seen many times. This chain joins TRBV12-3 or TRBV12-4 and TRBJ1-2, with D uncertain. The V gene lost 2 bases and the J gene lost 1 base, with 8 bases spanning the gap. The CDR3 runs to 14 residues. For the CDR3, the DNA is TGTGCCAGCAGTTTACGGGTTCTTAACTATGGCTACACCTTC. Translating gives CASSLRVLNYGYTF.

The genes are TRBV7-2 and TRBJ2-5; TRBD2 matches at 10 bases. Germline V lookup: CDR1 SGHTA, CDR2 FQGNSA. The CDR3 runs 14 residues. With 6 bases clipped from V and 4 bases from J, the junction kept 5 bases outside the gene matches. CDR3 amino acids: CASRTIAGGETQYF. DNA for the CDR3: TGTGCCAGCAGGACGATAGCGGGGGGAGAGACCCAGTACTTC.

CDR3 sequence reads: CASSFDRSSYNEQFF. CDR3 DNA: TGTGCCAGCAGTTTCGACAGGAGCTCCTACAATGAGCAGTTCTTC. This chain links TRBV2 with TRBJ2-1; possibly TRBD1 for D (6 bases). The germline V gene has CDR1 SNHLY and CDR2 FYNNEI. This CDR3 has 15 residues. V shed 5 bases and J shed 0 bases, with 11 bases lying between them. The full variable domain, rest sourced from reference TRBV2 and TRBJ2-1, is EPEVTQTPSHQVTQMGQEVILRCVPISNHLYFYWYRQILGQKVEFLVSFYNNEISEKSEIFDDQFSVERPDGSNFTLKIRSTKLEDSAMYFCASSFDRSSYNEQFFGPGTRLTVL.

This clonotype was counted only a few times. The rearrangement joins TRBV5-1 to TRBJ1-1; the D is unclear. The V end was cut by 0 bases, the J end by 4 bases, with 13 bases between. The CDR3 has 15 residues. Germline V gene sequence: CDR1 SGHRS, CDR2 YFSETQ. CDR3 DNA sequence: TGCGCCAGCAGCTTGGACCTCCTTAAGAGCACTGAAGCTTTCTTT. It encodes CASSLDLLKSTEAFF.

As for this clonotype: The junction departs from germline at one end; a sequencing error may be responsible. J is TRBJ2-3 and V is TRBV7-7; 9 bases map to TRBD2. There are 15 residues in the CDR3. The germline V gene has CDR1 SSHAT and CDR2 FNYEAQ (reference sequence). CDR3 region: CASSRSGSGADTQYF. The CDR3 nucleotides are TGTGCTAGCAGCCGTAGCGGGAGTGGAGCAGATACGCAGTATTTT.

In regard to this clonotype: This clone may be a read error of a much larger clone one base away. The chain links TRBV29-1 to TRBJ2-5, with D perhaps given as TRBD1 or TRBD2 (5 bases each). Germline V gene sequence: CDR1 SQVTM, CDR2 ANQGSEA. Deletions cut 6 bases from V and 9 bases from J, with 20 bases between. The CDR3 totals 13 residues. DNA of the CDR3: TGCAGCGTAAACTGGGACCTCTCTGAGGCCCAGTACTTC. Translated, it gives CSVNWDLSEAQYF. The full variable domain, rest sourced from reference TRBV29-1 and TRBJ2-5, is SAVISQKPSRDICQRGTSLTIQCQVDSQVTMMFWYRQQPGQSLTLIATANQGSEATYESGFVIDKFPISRPNLTFSTLTVSNMSPEDSSIYLCSVNWDLSEAQYFGPGTRLLVL.

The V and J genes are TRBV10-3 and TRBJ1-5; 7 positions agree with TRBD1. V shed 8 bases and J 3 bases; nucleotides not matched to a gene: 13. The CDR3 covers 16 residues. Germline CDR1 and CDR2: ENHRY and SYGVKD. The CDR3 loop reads CAIGETGLMINQPQHF. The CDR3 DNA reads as TGTGCCATCGGGGAGACAGGGCTCATGATCAATCAGCCCCAGCATTTT.